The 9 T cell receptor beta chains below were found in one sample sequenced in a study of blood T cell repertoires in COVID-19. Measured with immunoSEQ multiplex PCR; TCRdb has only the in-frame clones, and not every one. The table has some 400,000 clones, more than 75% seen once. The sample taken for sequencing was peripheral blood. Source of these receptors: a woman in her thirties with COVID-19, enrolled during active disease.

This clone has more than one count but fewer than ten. CDR3 nucleotide sequence: TGCGCCAGCAGCTTGGCAACAGGTTCCCAGACCCAGTACTTC. This sequence encodes CASSLATGSQTQYF. This rearrangement joins TRBV5-1 to TRBJ2-5; a weak D match, TRBD1 (5 bases). V was clipped by 0 bases and J by 6 bases, with 12 bases between them. Germline lookup yields CDR1 SGHRS and CDR2 YFSETQ. This CDR3 has 14 residues.

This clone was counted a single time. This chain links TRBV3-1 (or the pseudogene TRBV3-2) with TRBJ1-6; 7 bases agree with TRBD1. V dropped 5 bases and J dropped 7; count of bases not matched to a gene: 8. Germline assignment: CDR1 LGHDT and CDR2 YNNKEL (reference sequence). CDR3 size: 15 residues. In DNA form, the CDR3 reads TGTGCCAGCAGCGGGACAGAGGGAGGAAATTCACCCCTCCACTTT. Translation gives CASSGTEGGNSPLHF.

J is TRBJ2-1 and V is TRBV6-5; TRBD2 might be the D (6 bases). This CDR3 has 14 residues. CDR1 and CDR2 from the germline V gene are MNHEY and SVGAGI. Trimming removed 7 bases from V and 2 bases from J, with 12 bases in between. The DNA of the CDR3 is TGTGCCAGCACGCTCCCGGGGGCCTACAATGAGCAGTTCTTC. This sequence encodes CASTLPGAYNEQFF.

CDR3 residues: CASISWSGANVLTF. CDR3 DNA: TGTGCCAGCATCAGTTGGTCTGGGGCCAACGTCCTGACTTTC. The chain has TRBV7-8 and TRBJ2-6; no clear D gene. The V gene lost 7 bases and the J gene lost 1 base, with 8 bases spanning the gap. Per the germline V gene, CDR1 is SGHVS and CDR2 is FQNEAQ. The CDR3 runs to 14 residues.

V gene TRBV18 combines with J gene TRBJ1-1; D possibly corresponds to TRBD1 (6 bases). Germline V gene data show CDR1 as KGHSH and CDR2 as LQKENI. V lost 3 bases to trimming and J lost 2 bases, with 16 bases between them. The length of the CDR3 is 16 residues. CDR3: CASSPIGGAFNTEAFF. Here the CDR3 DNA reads TGTGCCAGCTCACCCATCGGGGGGGCTTTTAACACTGAAGCTTTCTTT.

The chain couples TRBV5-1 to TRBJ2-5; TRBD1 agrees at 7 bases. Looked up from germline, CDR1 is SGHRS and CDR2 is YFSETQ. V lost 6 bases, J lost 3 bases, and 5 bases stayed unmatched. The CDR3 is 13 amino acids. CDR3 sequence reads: CASMPGQKETQYF. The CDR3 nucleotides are TGCGCCAGCATGCCGGGACAGAAAGAGACCCAGTACTTC.

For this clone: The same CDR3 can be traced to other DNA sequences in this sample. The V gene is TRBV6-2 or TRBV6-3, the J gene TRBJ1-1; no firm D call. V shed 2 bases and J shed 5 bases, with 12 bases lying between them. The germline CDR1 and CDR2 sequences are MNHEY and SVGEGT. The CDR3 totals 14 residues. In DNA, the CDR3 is TGTGCCAGCAGTTACAGCCGGGGAGGGACTGAAGCTTTCTTT. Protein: CASSYSRGGTEAFF.

Here the CDR3 reads CASSKGTSGGANTGELFF. Written as DNA, the CDR3 is TGTGCCAGTAGTAAGGGGACTAGCGGAGGCGCGAACACCGGGGAGCTGTTTTTT. This chain connects TRBV19 to TRBJ2-2; 11 bases fit TRBD2. Trimming cost V 4 bases and J 0 bases; bases outside gene matches: 7. The CDR3 is 18 residues long. Germline V gives CDR1 LNHDA, CDR2 SQIVND (reference sequence).

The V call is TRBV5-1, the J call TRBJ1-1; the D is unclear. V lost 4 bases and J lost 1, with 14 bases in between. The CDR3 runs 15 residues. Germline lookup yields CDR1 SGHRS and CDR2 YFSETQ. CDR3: CASSPTGHSNTEAFF. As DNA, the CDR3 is TGCGCCAGCAGCCCGACGGGTCACTCGAACACTGAAGCTTTCTTT. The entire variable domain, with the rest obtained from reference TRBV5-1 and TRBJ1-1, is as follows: KAGVTQTPRYLIKTRGQQVTLSCSPISGHRSVSWYQQTPGQGLQFLFEYFSETQRNKGNFPGRFSGRQFSNSRSEMNVSTLELGDSALYLCASSPTGHSNTEAFFGQGTRLTVV.